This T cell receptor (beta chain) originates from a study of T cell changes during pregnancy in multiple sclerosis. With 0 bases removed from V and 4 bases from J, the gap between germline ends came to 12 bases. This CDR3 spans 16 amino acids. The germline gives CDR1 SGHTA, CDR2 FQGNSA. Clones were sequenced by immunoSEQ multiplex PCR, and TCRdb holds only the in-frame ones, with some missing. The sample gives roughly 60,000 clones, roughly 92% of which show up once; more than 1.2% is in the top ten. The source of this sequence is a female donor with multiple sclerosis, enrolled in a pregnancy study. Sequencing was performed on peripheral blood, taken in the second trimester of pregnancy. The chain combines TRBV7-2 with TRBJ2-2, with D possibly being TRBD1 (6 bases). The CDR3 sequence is CASSLAVTGITGELFF. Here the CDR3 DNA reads TGTGCCAGCAGCTTAGCGGTAACAGGGATCACCGGGGAGCTGTTTTTT.